The 14 T cell receptor beta chains given below trace back to one sample, sequenced in a study of T cell responses to AZD1222 COVID-19 vaccine. Sequencing was performed with immunoSEQ multiplex PCR; in TCRdb, only in-frame clones are kept and a portion is missing. The sample lists roughly 170,000 clones, around nine tenths occurring once. This material consisted of peripheral blood, taken on day 0 of AZD1222 vaccination. The source of these receptors is an adult in good health.

The V and J genes are TRBV5-8 and TRBJ1-2; D not certain. This CDR3 comprises 13 residues. With 4 bases removed from V and 7 bases from J, the gap between germline ends came to 14 bases. The germline V gene has CDR1 SGHTS and CDR2 YDEGEE. The CDR3 is CASSMGGSFGYTF. The CDR3 region has the DNA TGTGCCAGCAGCATGGGTGGATCTTTTGGCTACACCTTC.

The rearrangement uses TRBV30 and TRBJ2-7; D tentatively reads TRBD1 or TRBD2 (5 bases each). There are 14 residues in the CDR3. Trimming left V 0 bases short and J 4 bases short, with 13 bases between. CDR1 GTSNPN and CDR2 SVGIG come from the germline V gene (reference sequence). In DNA, the CDR3 is TGTGCCTGGAGTGTTGGGGCCGGCGGGTACGAGCAGTACTTC. It yields the protein CAWSVGAGGYEQYF.

This clone was recorded only once. The V gene is TRBV18, the J gene TRBJ2-7; TRBD2 matches 13 bases. J lost 5 bases, V lost 4 bases, and 17 bases had no gene match. The CDR3 has 19 residues. Germline V gives CDR1 KGHSH, CDR2 LQKENI. This chain's CDR3 is CASSRKTSGRAMGEDEQYF. CDR3 coding DNA: TGTGCCAGCTCACGGAAAACTAGCGGGAGGGCCATGGGGGAGGACGAGCAGTACTTC.

This clone was seen a single time. The J gene is TRBJ2-2, the V gene TRBV9; D gene uncertain. V dropped 0 bases and J dropped 4 bases, with 13 bases sitting between them. This CDR3 is built from 16 residues. The germline gives CDR1 SGDLS, CDR2 YYNGEE. CDR3 in DNA: TGTGCCAGCAGCGTAGCCATCGGCCGGTCCACCGGGGAGCTGTTTTTT. It codes for CASSVAIGRSTGELFF.

This chain uses TRBV11-2 with TRBJ1-5; tentative D call: TRBD1 (5 bases). V was pared by 3 bases and J by 6 bases, with 15 bases between. The CDR3 is 15 amino acids. The germline V gene encodes CDR1 SGHAT and CDR2 FQNNGV. CDR3 nucleotide sequence: TGTGCCAGCAGCTTGGGGGGGTTGTCGGCTCAGCCCCAGCATTTT. Amino acids: CASSLGGLSAQPQHF.

This sequence joins TRBV6-2 or TRBV6-3 and TRBJ2-7; TRBD1 is a possible D gene (6 bases). Deletions cut 4 bases from V and 3 bases from J, with 19 bases between. Germline values: CDR1 MNHEY, CDR2 SVGEGT. The length of the CDR3 is 16 residues. The CDR3 spells CASSSLKGDSVYEQYF. The CDR3, as DNA: TGTGCCAGCAGTTCACTTAAGGGGGATAGTGTCTACGAGCAGTACTTC.

V usage is TRBV13 and J usage is TRBJ2-5; D unclear. V was clipped by 5 bases and J by 2 bases, with 3 bases between them. This CDR3 contains 11 residues. The V gene's germline CDR1 is PRHDT and CDR2 FYEKMQ (reference sequence). The CDR3 reads CASSEQETQYF. As DNA, the CDR3 is TGTGCCAGCAGCGAACAAGAGACCCAGTACTTC.

The chain couples TRBV7-9 to TRBJ1-2; 8 bases line up with TRBD1. V dropped 8 bases and J dropped 0; count of bases not matched to a gene: 11. CDR1 is SEHNR and CDR2 is FQNEAQ in the germline V gene (reference sequence). This CDR3 spans 16 amino acids. CDR3: CASGEDRGRANYGYTF. The CDR3 coding sequence is TGTGCCAGCGGGGAAGACAGGGGCCGAGCTAACTATGGCTACACCTTC.

V usage is TRBV7-3 and J usage is TRBJ2-2; TRBD1 might be the D (6 bases). CDR3 length equals 14 residues. V lost 6 bases and J 5 bases, leaving 13 bases between the germline ends. In germline, CDR1 is SGHTA, CDR2 FQGTGA. CDR3 in DNA: TGTGCCAGCAGAACAGGGTCGAGGACCGGGGAGCTGTTTTTT. Amino acid sequence: CASRTGSRTGELFF.

Notes on this clone: A read error may produce the germline difference seen at one junction end. The chain joins TRBV24-1 to TRBJ1-2; D is undetermined. Germline CDR1 is KGHDR and CDR2 is SFDVKD. This CDR3 is 11 amino acids long. CDR3 coding DNA: TGTGCCACCAGTGATTCCCGGGGTTTTTACTTC. This gives the protein CATSDSRGFYF.

The V call is TRBV9, the J call TRBJ1-3; D gene unclear. Trimming took off 4 bases at V and 2 bases at J, with 16 bases between the two ends. In germline, CDR1 is SGDLS, CDR2 YYNGEE. CDR3 size: 16 residues. In DNA, the CDR3 is TGTGCCAGCAGCTACCAGACTGTAAAGCCTGGAAACACCATATATTTT. It encodes CASSYQTVKPGNTIYF.

This chain uses TRBV6-2 or TRBV6-3 with TRBJ1-5, with 7 bases matching TRBD1. Per germline, CDR1 MNHEY and CDR2 SVGEGT. V shed 5 bases, J shed 0 bases, and the junction held 10 bases outside the gene matches. The CDR3 has 17 residues. DNA of the CDR3: TGTGCCAGCAGTCTCCATCCGGACAGGATTAGCAATCAGCCCCAGCATTTT. Amino acid sequence: CASSLHPDRISNQPQHF.

V gene TRBV4-2 combines with J gene TRBJ2-7, with TRBD2 identical over 8 bases. V gave up 0 bases and J gave up 3 bases; unmatched junction bases: 7. This CDR3 spans 16 amino acids. In germline, CDR1 is LGHNA, CDR2 YNFKEQ. The CDR3 spells CASSQEGLDRGYEQYF. The CDR3 nucleotides are TGTGCCAGCAGCCAAGAGGGACTAGATAGAGGCTACGAGCAGTACTTC.

The chain recombines TRBV18 with TRBJ1-3; 8 bases line up with TRBD1. The germline V gene has CDR1 KGHSH and CDR2 LQKENI. This CDR3 is 14 amino acids long. V dropped 3 bases and J dropped 8; count of bases not matched to a gene: 6. In nucleotides, the CDR3 is TGTGCCAGCTCACCCGGACAGGGCAGGGACACCATATATTTT. Its protein product is CASSPGQGRDTIYF.